The 18 T cell receptor beta chains below come from one sample, sequenced in a study of T cell responses to AZD1222 COVID-19 vaccine. The assay was immunoSEQ multiplex PCR, and TCRdb's table has in-frame clones only and misses some. The sample lists more than 150,000 clones, about nine tenths occurring once. The source was peripheral blood, collected 28 days after the second AZD1222 dose. The receptors originated from an adult who received the AZD1222 COVID-19 vaccine.

The chain has TRBV18 and TRBJ2-5; tentatively, D is TRBD1 (6 bases). Germline CDR1 is KGHSH and CDR2 is LQKENI. Trimming removed 2 bases from V and 5 bases from J, with 12 bases in between. This CDR3 comprises 14 residues. The CDR3, as DNA: TGTGCCAGCTCACCAGCAGGGGTCCTGGAGACCCAGTACTTC. Translated: CASSPAGVLETQYF.

This clone came up a few times. The chain combines TRBV7-3 with TRBJ1-1; the D is unclear. Germline V gene data show CDR1 as SGHTA and CDR2 as FQGTGA. V was shortened by 1 base and J by 7 bases, with 10 bases between the two germline ends. The CDR3 runs to 13 residues. The CDR3 region is CASSLSIRGEAFF. CDR3 in DNA: TGTGCCAGCAGCTTAAGTATCCGGGGTGAAGCTTTCTTT.

V gene TRBV9 combines with J gene TRBJ2-7, with D possibly being TRBD1 (6 bases). This CDR3 has 17 amino acids. From germline, CDR1 is SGDLS and CDR2 YYNGEE. V dropped 3 bases and J dropped 0 bases, with 19 bases sitting between them. The CDR3 region has the DNA TGTGCCAGCAGCGCCGAAAGTTGGACAGCAAGCTCCTACGAGCAGTACTTC. This encodes CASSAESWTASSYEQYF.

This chain joins TRBV5-4 and TRBJ1-3, with unresolved D. Trimming took 2 bases from V and 2 from J, leaving 8 bases between them. The CDR3 has 14 amino acids. Germline loops: CDR1 SGHNT, CDR2 YYREEE (reference sequence). The CDR3 loop reads CASSFEQAGNTIYF. In DNA form, the CDR3 reads TGTGCCAGCAGCTTCGAGCAGGCTGGAAACACCATATATTTT.

The chain joins TRBV9 to TRBJ2-1, with TRBD2 matching over 10 bases. CDR3 size: 15 residues. V shed 2 bases, J shed 4 bases, and the junction held 3 bases outside the gene matches. CDR1 and CDR2 (germline): SGDLS, YYNGEE. The CDR3 region is CASSVLAGDYNEQFF. CDR3 DNA: TGTGCCAGCAGCGTGCTAGCGGGAGATTACAATGAGCAGTTCTTC.

This clone was detected ten times or more. V gene TRBV11-3 combines with J gene TRBJ2-7, with D unresolved. V was cut by 0 bases and J by 10 bases, with 13 bases left in between. In germline, CDR1 is SGHNT, CDR2 YENEEA. The CDR3 contains 13 residues. The CDR3 is CASSLDYPSNQYF. CDR3 in DNA: TGTGCCAGCAGCTTAGATTACCCGAGTAATCAGTACTTC.

The chain employs TRBV3-1 (or the pseudogene TRBV3-2) and TRBJ1-6, with a possible D match to TRBD1 (5 bases). Trimming left V 3 bases short and J 6 bases short, with 21 bases between. CDR1 is LGHDT and CDR2 is YNNKEL in the germline V gene (reference sequence). The CDR3 is made up of 18 amino acids. CDR3 sequence (DNA): TGTGCCAGCAGCCATGTACCCACGGGTGGGGCTTTTAATTCACCCCTCCACTTT. Its translation is CASSHVPTGGAFNSPLHF.

The chain employs TRBV3-1 (or the pseudogene TRBV3-2) and TRBJ1-1, with 7 bases aligning to TRBD1. Trimming removed 2 bases from V and 6 bases from J; junction bases left unmatched: 9. The CDR3 is 15 amino acids. CDR1 LGHDT and CDR2 YNNKEL come from the germline V gene (reference sequence). The CDR3, as DNA: TGTGCCAGCAGCCAAAGGGGGGCGGGACAGCCTGAAGCTTTCTTT. Residues: CASSQRGAGQPEAFF.

The rearrangement links TRBV23-1 to TRBJ2-5; TRBD1 is a possible D gene (6 bases). TRBV23-1 is treated as an ORF (open reading frame) with a function not yet certain. CDR3 length: 14 amino acids. Between the trimmed V and J ends, which lost 2 bases and 7 bases, there was a span of 14 bases. This CDR3 reads CASSQITGRWTQYF. CDR3 nucleotide sequence: TGCGCCAGCAGTCAAATAACAGGGCGGTGGACCCAGTACTTC.

This chain joins TRBV2 and TRBJ1-1; D is uncertain. Per the germline V gene, CDR1 is SNHLY and CDR2 is FYNNEI. This CDR3 comprises 13 residues. Trimming took 6 bases from V and 1 from J, leaving 9 bases between them. Here the CDR3 DNA reads TGTGCCAGCAGAGCACAGTGGAACACTGAAGCTTTCTTT. Translation gives CASRAQWNTEAFF.

The chain combines TRBV27 with TRBJ1-5, with 12 bases that match TRBD1. The CDR3 length is 13 residues. V trimming: 8 bases; J trimming: 6 bases; junction bases outside the gene matches: 2. Germline-derived CDR1 and CDR2 are MNHEY and SMNVEV (reference sequence). The CDR3 nucleotides are TGTGCCAGCGGGACAGGGGGCGGTCAGCCCCAGCATTTT. Residues: CASGTGGGQPQHF.

The V call is TRBV5-1, the J call TRBJ2-1; D ambiguous. CDR1 is SGHRS and CDR2 is YFSETQ in the germline V gene. V shed 0 bases and J shed 6 bases, with 7 bases lying between them. This CDR3 comprises 13 residues. The chain's CDR3 is CASSLEMSNEQFF. CDR3 DNA sequence: TGCGCCAGCAGCTTGGAAATGAGCAATGAGCAGTTCTTC.

This clone was observed a single time. The chain employs TRBV11-2 and TRBJ1-2, with D possibly being TRBD1 (5 bases). In germline, CDR1 is SGHAT, CDR2 FQNNGV. CDR3 size: 15 residues. Trimming removed 5 bases from V and 6 bases from J, with 19 bases in between. CDR3 nucleotides: TGTGCCAGCAGCGACTTCAGGGTTCTTCGCGATGGCTACACCTTC. Translated: CASSDFRVLRDGYTF.

A single count supports this clone. V is TRBV27 and J is TRBJ1-1; TRBD1 might be the D (5 bases). The germline V and J ends were trimmed by 5 bases and 5 bases, with 15 bases remaining between them. The CDR3 runs 14 residues. Germline V gene sequence: CDR1 MNHEY, CDR2 SMNVEV (reference sequence). CDR3 sequence reads: CASSPHGGWTEAFF. CDR3 in DNA: TGTGCCAGCAGTCCCCACGGGGGGTGGACTGAAGCTTTCTTT.

The J gene is TRBJ2-2, the V gene TRBV4-2; D is ambiguous. The CDR3 is made up of 15 amino acids. Germline-derived CDR1 and CDR2 are LGHNA and YNFKEQ. V lost 1 base, J lost 4 bases, and 10 bases lay in between. CDR3 sequence (DNA): TGTGCCAGCAGCCAAGCGACCGAGGCCACCGGGGAGCTGTTTTTT. Translated, it gives CASSQATEATGELFF.

CDR3 loop: CASSDPAGGSPYEQYF. Written as DNA, the CDR3 is TGCGCCAGCAGTGATCCGGCGGGAGGTTCACCTTACGAGCAGTACTTC. The V gene is TRBV10-1, the J gene TRBJ2-7, with 8 nucleotides matching TRBD2. With 3 bases clipped from V and 4 bases from J, the junction kept 11 bases outside the gene matches. The CDR3 spans 16 residues. Per the germline V gene, CDR1 is WNHNN and CDR2 is SYGVQD (reference sequence).

V is TRBV5-6 and J is TRBJ1-6; D ambiguous. The V gene lost 4 bases and the J gene lost 4 bases, with 9 bases spanning the gap. This CDR3 contains 14 residues. Looked up from germline, CDR1 is SGHDT and CDR2 is YYEEEE. CDR3 in DNA: TGTGCCAGCAGCCCTCGGGGATATAATTCACCCCTCCACTTT. Protein sequence: CASSPRGYNSPLHF.

This chain connects TRBV11-2 to TRBJ2-7; no reliable D call. The V gene's germline CDR1 is SGHAT and CDR2 FQNNGV. This CDR3 has 17 amino acids. V lost 0 bases and J 3 bases, leaving 18 bases between the germline ends. CDR3 loop: CASSLDVRSFTFYEQYF. The CDR3 nucleotides read TGTGCCAGCAGCTTAGATGTTCGGTCATTTACTTTCTACGAGCAGTACTTC.